The 21 T cell receptor beta chains reported below all come from one sample, sequenced in a study of T cell repertoires in cytomegalovirus infection. No antigens are known for them. TCRdb re-analysed the reads in MiXCR, keeping a single row per CDR3 protein. The table lists roughly 920,000 distinct CDR3 sequences, 31% of them singletons. The material was cultured CD8+ T cells from PBMCs, obtained from culture after CMV antigen stimulation. Receptors were obtained from a human donor in good health (CMV status not recorded). Some clones in this sample may be carry-over from other donors' samples.

The gene calls are TRBV28 and TRBJ1-5; maybe TRBD1 (6 bases). V was shortened by 6 bases and J by 10 bases, with 16 bases between the two germline ends. The CDR3 sequence is 13 residues long. Per the germline V gene, CDR1 is MDHEN and CDR2 is SYDVKM. The CDR3 loop reads CASRKTGPEPQHF. CDR3 sequence (DNA): TGTGCCAGCAGAAAAACAGGGCCTGAACCCCAGCATTTT.

This clonotype was found a few times. The junction differs from germline at one of its ends, possibly a read error. The V gene is TRBV5-4, the J gene TRBJ2-5; perhaps TRBD1 as D (5 bases). The germline V gene has CDR1 SGHNT and CDR2 YYREEE (reference sequence). The CDR3 is 15 residues long. The CDR3 nucleotides are TGTGCCAGCAGTTTGGCCGAGGCAGGGCGGGAGACCCAGTACTTC. This gives the protein CASSLAEAGRETQYF.

The table lists this clonotype with a few counts. The chain has TRBV5-6 and TRBJ1-4, with D perhaps TRBD1 (5 bases). Per the germline V gene, CDR1 is SGHDT and CDR2 is YYEEEE. The CDR3 has 16 amino acids. The ends were cut back, 4 bases at V and 0 bases at J, with 13 bases in the middle. CDR3 DNA: TGTGCCAGCAGCCCTTGGGGCGGAGCAACTAATGAAAAACTGTTTTTT. It specifies CASSPWGGATNEKLFF.

This clonotype turned up a few times. The chain is built from TRBV7-3 and TRBJ2-1; 7 nucleotides line up with TRBD1. This CDR3 has 13 residues. Germline-derived CDR1 and CDR2 are SGHTA and FQGTGA. Unmatched junction bases numbered 9, after V lost 6 bases and J lost 10 bases. CDR3 nucleotides: TGTGCCAGCAGTTTAGGGGGCGCGGAAGAGCAGTTCTTC. It specifies CASSLGGAEEQFF. Combining the CDR3 with reference TRBV7-3 and TRBJ2-1 gives the whole variable domain GAGVSQTPSNKVTEKGKYVELRCDPISGHTALYWYRQSLGQGPEFLIYFQGTGAADDSGLPNDRFFAVRPEGSVSTLKIQRTERGDSAVYLCASSLGGAEEQFFGPGTRLTVL.

The chain has TRBV4-1 and TRBJ1-1; 10 bases align to TRBD1. The germline V gene has CDR1 MGHRA and CDR2 YSYEKL. V gave up 4 bases and J gave up 5 bases; unmatched junction bases: 4. The CDR3 covers 14 residues. The CDR3 DNA is TGCGCCAGCAGCCGCGGGACAGGGGTAACTGAAGCTTTCTTT. Residues: CASSRGTGVTEAFF.

V gene TRBV9 combines with J gene TRBJ1-1; D is unresolved. The V end lost 7 bases, the J end lost 0 bases, and 10 bases lay between the germline ends. CDR3 size: 13 residues. Germline loops: CDR1 SGDLS, CDR2 YYNGEE. The CDR3 spells CASGGSLNTEAFF. The CDR3 nucleotides read TGTGCCAGCGGCGGCAGTCTGAACACTGAAGCTTTCTTT.

This clonotype was picked up a small number of times. CDR3 loop: CASSAGQWLHPAKNIQYF. In DNA, the CDR3 is TGTGCCAGTAGTGCGGGACAGTGGCTGCATCCGGCCAAAAACATTCAGTACTTC. This rearrangement joins TRBV19 to TRBJ2-4; perhaps TRBD1 as D (7 bases). There are 18 residues in the CDR3. Trimming stripped 5 bases from V and 1 base from J, with 21 bases between. Germline V CDR1 and CDR2: LNHDA, SQIVND (reference sequence).

The chain couples TRBV19 to TRBJ1-1; the D gene is possibly TRBD1 (5 bases). The CDR3 loop spans 12 amino acids. Trimming removed 8 bases from V and 4 bases from J, with 11 bases in between. Germline assignment: CDR1 LNHDA and CDR2 SQIVND (reference sequence). In DNA form, the CDR3 reads TGTGCCAGTGATGCGGGGGGCACTGAAGCTTTCTTT. Protein: CASDAGGTEAFF.

The chain uses TRBV13 and TRBJ2-1; 8 nucleotides line up with TRBD1. There are 14 residues in the CDR3. J lost 9 bases, V lost 5 bases, and 9 bases had no gene match. Per the germline V gene, CDR1 is PRHDT and CDR2 is FYEKMQ (reference sequence). CDR3 region: CASSPNQGAAEQFF. CDR3 DNA: TGTGCCAGCAGCCCAAACCAGGGGGCAGCTGAGCAGTTCTTC.

In nucleotides, the CDR3 is TGTGCCAGCAGCTTGGGCAGCAACGAGCAGTACGTC. It specifies CASSLGSNEQYV. V is TRBV5-4 and J is TRBJ2-7; D not certain. V shed 0 bases and J shed 5 bases, with 6 bases lying between them. CDR1 SGHNT and CDR2 YYREEE come from the germline V gene (reference sequence). This CDR3 contains 12 residues.

This clonotype was found a few times. The chain uses TRBV13 and TRBJ2-7; TRBD1 matches at 11 bases. Trimming cost V 6 bases and J 6 bases; bases outside gene matches: 4. The CDR3 contains 13 residues. Looked up from germline, CDR1 is PRHDT and CDR2 is FYEKMQ (reference sequence). The CDR3: CASRDRGRGEQYF. The CDR3 bases are TGTGCCAGCAGGGACAGGGGGCGCGGCGAGCAGTACTTC.

Only a few counts were recorded for this clonotype. This chain links TRBV20-1 with TRBJ2-7, with 7 positions matching TRBD1. J was trimmed by 2 bases and V by 0 bases; bases with no gene match: 7. Per the germline V gene, CDR1 is DFQATT and CDR2 is SNEGSKA (reference sequence). There are 15 residues in the CDR3. The CDR3 spells CSARDFNRGPYEQYF. In DNA form, the CDR3 reads TGCAGTGCTAGAGATTTTAACAGGGGTCCCTACGAGCAGTACTTC.

This clonotype was seen many times. The V and J genes are TRBV7-9 and TRBJ1-1; the D gene is possibly TRBD1 (5 bases). CDR1 and CDR2 (germline): SEHNR, FQNEAQ (reference sequence). Trimming shortened V by 5 bases and J by 1 base, and 11 bases separated the two germline ends. The CDR3 has 14 amino acids. This CDR3 reads CASSGGRWNTEAFF. The CDR3 region has the DNA TGTGCCAGCAGCGGGGGACGGTGGAACACTGAAGCTTTCTTT.

The chain links TRBV2 to TRBJ1-5; D possibly corresponds to TRBD1 (6 bases). CDR1 is SNHLY and CDR2 is FYNNEI in the germline V gene. V lost 7 bases to trimming and J lost 0 bases, with 13 bases between them. This CDR3 contains 15 residues. Here the CDR3 DNA reads TGTGCCAGCACTGGGACATCCACTAGCAATCAGCCCCAGCATTTT. Its translation is CASTGTSTSNQPQHF.

This chain links TRBV6-2 or TRBV6-3 with TRBJ2-3; 8 bases match TRBD2. This CDR3 region has 15 residues. Germline CDR1 reads MNHEY; CDR2 reads SVGEGT. After removal of 8 bases from V and 2 bases from J, the junction contained 9 bases not matched to a gene. The CDR3 nucleotides are TGTGCCAGCCGCCCCGGGACTAGACTCACAGATACGCAGTATTTT. Amino acids: CASRPGTRLTDTQYF.

This clonotype was counted a few times. The gene calls are TRBV4-1 and TRBJ1-1; the D is unclear. This CDR3 region has 16 residues. Germline V gene lookup returns CDR1 MGHRA and CDR2 YSYEKL. Trimming shortened V by 0 bases and J by 1 base, and 12 bases separated the two germline ends. This CDR3 reads CASSQEPGISNTEAFF. Here the CDR3 DNA reads TGCGCCAGCAGCCAAGAGCCGGGGATCTCGAACACTGAAGCTTTCTTT.

This chain joins TRBV29-1 and TRBJ2-2; 7 bases match TRBD2. Per the germline V gene, CDR1 is SQVTM and CDR2 is ANQGSEA. CDR3 length equals 13 residues. The V segment lost 7 bases and the J segment 0 bases; nucleotides outside the gene matches: 2. DNA of the CDR3: TGCAGCGGGAGCGGGGCGAACACCGGGGAGCTGTTTTTT. Amino acids: CSGSGANTGELFF.

This clonotype was observed at least ten times. The chain links TRBV7-2 to TRBJ2-1; a possible D gene is TRBD2 (6 bases). Germline lookup yields CDR1 SGHTA and CDR2 FQGNSA. V was pared by 7 bases and J by 4 bases, with 23 bases between. The CDR3 runs to 17 residues. The CDR3 DNA sequence: TGTGCCAGCACCCCGTTCAGCTTCGAGGGGACTTACAATGAGCAGTTCTTC. Amino acids: CASTPFSFEGTYNEQFF.

The chain has TRBV19 and TRBJ1-1, with D unclear. The V end was cut by 8 bases, the J end by 1 base, with 11 bases between. The CDR3 spans 13 residues. Germline CDR1 reads LNHDA; CDR2 reads SQIVND (reference sequence). The CDR3: CASGESTNTEAFF. The CDR3 DNA follows: TGTGCCAGTGGGGAATCAACGAACACTGAAGCTTTCTTT.

The rearrangement joins TRBV4-1 to TRBJ2-7; 7 positions match TRBD1. The CDR3 totals 16 residues. The ends lost 0 bases at V and 0 bases at J; junction bases unmatched: 5. Per the germline V gene, CDR1 is MGHRA and CDR2 is YSYEKL. The CDR3 protein is CASSQDLQGVSYEQYF. In DNA, the CDR3 is TGCGCCAGCAGCCAAGACCTTCAGGGGGTCTCCTACGAGCAGTACTTC.

This clonotype appeared a few times. This chain uses TRBV5-3 with TRBJ2-1; D call uncertain. TRBV5-3 is reported as an ORF; its role is uncertain. The CDR3 length is 15 residues. Trimming cost V 8 bases and J 2 bases, with 17 bases left between them. This CDR3 is CASSAAWAPYNEQFF. The CDR3 nucleotides are TGTGCCAGCAGCGCCGCCTGGGCTCCCTACAATGAGCAGTTCTTC.